This is a list of T cell receptor beta chains from one sample in a study of blood T cell repertoires in COVID-19. Sequencing used immunoSEQ multiplex PCR; TCRdb keeps in-frame clones, though not all of them. Of approximately 170,000 clones listed, 80% to 90% were seen once; the top ten hold over 7%. Input material: peripheral blood. The origin of the receptors is a middle-aged man with active or convalescent COVID-19. Both conserved end residues are part of each CDR3. A D gene is named only where the DNA matches it firmly. Clone size is shown for a subset of rows, as once, few, many or a class of expanded clone.

d_call	clone_size	v_call	j_call	cdr3_aa	cdr3_nt
NA	NA	TRBV6-5	TRBJ2-3	CASSPTTDTQYF	TGTGCCAGCAGTCCCACTACAGATACGCAGTATTTT
TRBD1	NA	TRBV7-2	TRBJ1-1	CASSPAGGFYMNTEAFF	TGTGCCAGCAGCCCCGCAGGGGGCTTCTACATGAACACTGAAGCTTTCTTT
NA	NA	TRBV19	TRBJ1-5	CASRLRAGAGNQPQHF	TGTGCCAGTAGATTAAGAGCAGGGGCGGGCAATCAGCCCCAGCATTTT
TRBD1	NA	TRBV12-3/TRBV12-4	TRBJ1-2	CASRHGQGDGYTF	TGTGCCAGCAGACACGGACAGGGGGATGGCTACACCTTC
TRBD2	NA	TRBV7-2	TRBJ2-5	CASSLALRGGGETQYF	TGTGCCAGCAGCTTAGCTTTGCGGGGGGGCGGAGAGACCCAGTACTTC
NA	NA	TRBV7-9	TRBJ1-5	CASSLRRQQLDSNQPQHF	TGTGCCAGCAGTCTCCGGAGACAGCAATTAGATAGCAATCAGCCCCAGCATTTT
TRBD2	NA	TRBV3-1/TRBV3-2	TRBJ2-5	CASRPGGGETQYF	TGTGCCAGCAGACCGGGGGGTGGAGAGACCCAGTACTTC
TRBD1	NA	TRBV6-5	TRBJ2-7	CASLGQAGSYEQYF	TGTGCCAGCCTCGGACAGGCCGGCTCCTACGAGCAGTACTTC
NA	NA	TRBV3-1/TRBV3-2	TRBJ1-2	CASSQGAGYTF	TGTGCCAGCAGCCAGGGGGCTGGCTACACCTTC
NA	NA	TRBV3-1/TRBV3-2	TRBJ1-1	CASSLTQAWDTEAFF	TGTGCCAGCAGCCTCACACAGGCCTGGGACACTGAAGCTTTCTTT
TRBD1	NA	TRBV7-9	TRBJ2-7	CASSLLGQGPYEQYF	TGTGCCAGCAGCTTACTTGGACAGGGACCCTACGAGCAGTACTTC
TRBD2	NA	TRBV7-7	TRBJ2-3	CASSWGTTGTDTQYF	TGTGCCAGCAGCTGGGGGACTACGGGAACAGATACGCAGTATTTT
NA	few	TRBV3-1/TRBV3-2	TRBJ1-1	CASSQDVVAFF	TGTGCCAGCAGCCAAGACGTTGTGGCTTTCTTT
NA	NA	TRBV28	TRBJ2-3	CASRSQGGASTDTQYF	TGTGCCAGCAGGTCCCAGGGTGGGGCTAGCACAGATACGCAGTATTTT
NA	NA	TRBV5-4	TRBJ1-3	CASSPPTGEGNTIYF	TGTGCCAGCAGCCCCCCGACAGGCGAGGGGAACACCATATATTTT
TRBD1	NA	TRBV3-1/TRBV3-2	TRBJ1-1	CASSQSDRGGNTEAFF	TGTGCCAGCAGCCAATCCGACAGGGGAGGAAACACTGAAGCTTTCTTT
NA	NA	TRBV4-3	TRBJ1-3	CASSQDWGTTGNTIYF	TGCGCCAGCAGCCAAGATTGGGGGACTACTGGAAACACCATATATTTT
NA	once	TRBV28	TRBJ1-1	CASLEQANTEAFF	TGTGCCAGCCTAGAACAGGCGAACACTGAAGCTTTCTTT
NA	NA	TRBV6-5	TRBJ2-2	CASSSYENTGELFF	TGTGCCAGCAGTTCCTACGAAAACACCGGGGAGCTGTTTTTT
NA	NA	TRBV30	TRBJ1-6	CAWSVQDSPLHF	TGTGCCTGGAGTGTCCAGGATTCACCCCTCCACTTT
NA	NA	TRBV6-5	TRBJ1-6	CASSYSSGTNSPLHF	TGTGCCAGCAGTTACTCGTCAGGAACTAATTCACCCCTCCACTTT
NA	NA	TRBV21-1	TRBJ2-3	CASSSRTSGGPTDTQYF	TGTGCCAGCAGCTCGCGGACTAGCGGGGGCCCCACAGATACGCAGTATTTT
TRBD2	NA	TRBV4-2	TRBJ2-3	CASSLGLASSTDTQYF	TGTGCCAGCAGCCTCGGACTAGCGTCTAGCACAGATACGCAGTATTTT
NA	once	TRBV9	TRBJ1-2	CASSAYYGYTF	TGTGCCAGCAGCGCGTACTATGGCTACACCTTC
NA	NA	TRBV11-2	TRBJ2-7	CASSSPQGYEQYF	TGTGCCAGCAGCTCACCTCAGGGTTACGAGCAGTACTTC
NA	once	TRBV27	TRBJ1-5	CASSLYWAQPQHF	TGTGCCAGCAGTTTATATTGGGCTCAACCCCAGCATTTT
NA	NA	TRBV28	TRBJ1-5	CASSLPGSGGQPQHF	TGTGCCAGCAGTTTACCTGGGAGTGGAGGGCAGCCCCAGCATTTT
TRBD1	NA	TRBV10-3	TRBJ1-5	CAIRGTGDGNQPQHF	TGTGCCATCAGGGGGACAGGGGATGGCAATCAGCCCCAGCATTTT
NA	NA	TRBV3-1/TRBV3-2	TRBJ1-5	CASSQDRGGAANQPQHF	TGTGCCAGCAGCCAAGATCGGGGGGGCGCCGCCAATCAGCCCCAGCATTTT
TRBD2	NA	TRBV7-2	TRBJ2-5	CASRTSGGESETQYF	TGTGCCAGCAGGACTAGCGGGGGGGAGTCTGAGACCCAGTACTTC
NA	once	TRBV24-1	TRBJ1-2	CATSPGSDGYTF	TGTGCCACCAGTCCAGGGTCGGATGGCTACACCTTC
TRBD1	many	TRBV18	TRBJ2-2	CASKPTGYTGELFF	TGTGCCAGCAAACCGACAGGGTACACCGGGGAGCTGTTTTTT
NA	NA	TRBV18	TRBJ2-7	CASSPGQPPGEQYF	TGTGCCAGCTCACCCGGTCAACCCCCAGGCGAGCAGTACTTC
NA	NA	TRBV5-1	TRBJ2-5	CASSLGGGVNQETQYF	TGCGCCAGCAGCTTGGGTGGCGGGGTAAACCAAGAGACCCAGTACTTC
NA	NA	TRBV11-2	TRBJ1-1	CASSLTGNTEAFF	TGTGCCAGCAGCCTGACAGGGAACACTGAAGCTTTCTTT
NA	few	TRBV7-9	TRBJ1-5	CASSLTDGNQPQHF	TGTGCCAGCAGCCTAACAGACGGCAATCAGCCCCAGCATTTT
TRBD1	NA	TRBV6-4	TRBJ1-6	CASRDRDRNNSPLHF	TGTGCCAGCAGAGATCGGGACAGAAATAATTCACCCCTCCACTTT
TRBD2	NA	TRBV14	TRBJ2-1	CASSLVGGTEQFF	TGTGCCAGCAGCCTGGTGGGGGGGACTGAGCAGTTCTTC
TRBD2	NA	TRBV9	TRBJ2-3	CASSLGGTSGTDTQYF	TGTGCCAGCAGCTTAGGGGGGACTAGCGGCACAGATACGCAGTATTTT
TRBD1	NA	TRBV4-3	TRBJ1-6	CASSQVQGDNSPLHF	TGCGCCAGCAGCCAAGTACAGGGGGATAATTCACCCCTCCACTTT
TRBD2	NA	TRBV5-4	TRBJ2-3	CASSSGASGSPDTQYF	TGTGCCAGCAGCTCTGGGGCTAGCGGGAGCCCAGATACGCAGTATTTT
NA	NA	TRBV19	TRBJ2-2	CASHTRGSTGELFF	TGTGCCAGCCATACCCGGGGGAGCACCGGGGAGCTGTTTTTT
NA	NA	TRBV7-3	TRBJ1-1	CASSLQMNTEAFF	TGTGCCAGCAGTTTACAGATGAACACTGAAGCTTTCTTT
NA	NA	TRBV14	TRBJ1-5	CASPTVGYSNQPQHF	TGTGCCAGTCCGACAGTTGGTTATAGCAATCAGCCCCAGCATTTT
NA	many	TRBV2	TRBJ1-2	CASIRDTYGYTF	TGTGCCAGCATTCGAGACACCTATGGCTACACCTTC
NA	NA	TRBV9	TRBJ2-1	CASSVGSSYNEQFF	TGTGCCAGCAGCGTAGGGAGCTCCTACAATGAGCAGTTCTTC
TRBD2	NA	TRBV6-5	TRBJ2-7	CASSQGLPGLYEQYF	TGTGCCAGCAGCCAAGGACTGCCGGGACTATACGAGCAGTACTTC
NA	NA	TRBV5-1	TRBJ2-1	CASSLIRYNEQFF	TGCGCCAGCAGCTTGATTAGATACAATGAGCAGTTCTTC
TRBD1	NA	TRBV24-1	TRBJ2-5	CATVPLTGYTETQYF	TGTGCCACCGTTCCCCTGACAGGGTATACGGAGACCCAGTACTTC
TRBD2	NA	TRBV18	TRBJ2-7	CASSFLAGAAYEQYF	TGTGCCAGCTCGTTCTTAGCGGGGGCCGCCTACGAGCAGTACTTC
NA	few	TRBV11-2	TRBJ1-1	CASSIRGFEAFF	TGTGCCAGCAGCATCCGGGGGTTTGAAGCTTTCTTT
TRBD1	NA	TRBV5-1	TRBJ1-6	CASSLEHTGGAYSPLHF	TGCGCCAGCAGCTTGGAGCACACAGGGGGCGCGTATTCACCCCTCCACTTT
NA	medium-sized	TRBV12-3/TRBV12-4	TRBJ2-3	CASSDTGTDTQYF	TGTGCCAGCAGCGATACAGGGACCGATACGCAGTATTTT
TRBD1	NA	TRBV30	TRBJ1-5	CAWSRGQGQPQHF	TGTGCCTGGAGCAGGGGGCAGGGACAGCCCCAGCATTTT
TRBD1	NA	TRBV5-1	TRBJ1-1	CASSQGDRSTNTEAFF	TGCGCCAGCAGCCAAGGGGACAGAAGTACGAACACTGAAGCTTTCTTT